This T cell receptor (beta chain) was sequenced in a study of cytomegalovirus exposure and HLA in healthy donors. Overall study results and limits: Later work found most CMV-associated TCR beta chains apparently HLA-restricted. Later on, an analysis tied approximately 17,000 TCR beta sequences to HLA alleles at 0.05 false discovery rate. Published work reported that the classifier diagnosed cytomegalovirus status with high specificity and sensitivity.

Per the germline V gene, CDR1 is SGDLS and CDR2 is YYNGEE. CDR3 length equals 13 residues. Trimming stripped 3 bases from V and 8 bases from J, with 12 bases between. As for this clone: Its antigen remains unknown.

60 Vbeta and 13 Jbeta primers were used in PCR. Using immunoSEQ multiplex PCR, the repertoire was profiled, and TCRdb retains in-frame clones only, with some absent. This table has around 140,000 clones, around three fifths appearing once. What was sequenced was PBMCs. The rearrangement joins TRBV9 to TRBJ2-1; a weak D match, TRBD1 (6 bases). The clonotype comes from a male donor in good health and CMV-seronegative. CDR3 nucleotide sequence: TGTGCCAGCAGCGAGACCTCAGGGGATGAGCAGTTCTTC. It yields the protein CASSETSGDEQFF.